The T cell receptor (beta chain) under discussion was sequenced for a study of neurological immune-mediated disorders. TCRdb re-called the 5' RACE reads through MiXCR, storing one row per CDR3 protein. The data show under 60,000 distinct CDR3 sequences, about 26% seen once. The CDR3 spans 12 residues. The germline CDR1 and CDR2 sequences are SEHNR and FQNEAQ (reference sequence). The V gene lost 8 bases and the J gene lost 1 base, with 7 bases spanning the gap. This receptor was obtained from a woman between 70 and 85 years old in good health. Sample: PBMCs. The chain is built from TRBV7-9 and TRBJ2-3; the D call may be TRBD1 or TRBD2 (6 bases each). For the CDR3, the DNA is TGTGCCAGCGGGGGGCGCACAGATACGCAGTATTTT. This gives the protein CASGGRTDTQYF.